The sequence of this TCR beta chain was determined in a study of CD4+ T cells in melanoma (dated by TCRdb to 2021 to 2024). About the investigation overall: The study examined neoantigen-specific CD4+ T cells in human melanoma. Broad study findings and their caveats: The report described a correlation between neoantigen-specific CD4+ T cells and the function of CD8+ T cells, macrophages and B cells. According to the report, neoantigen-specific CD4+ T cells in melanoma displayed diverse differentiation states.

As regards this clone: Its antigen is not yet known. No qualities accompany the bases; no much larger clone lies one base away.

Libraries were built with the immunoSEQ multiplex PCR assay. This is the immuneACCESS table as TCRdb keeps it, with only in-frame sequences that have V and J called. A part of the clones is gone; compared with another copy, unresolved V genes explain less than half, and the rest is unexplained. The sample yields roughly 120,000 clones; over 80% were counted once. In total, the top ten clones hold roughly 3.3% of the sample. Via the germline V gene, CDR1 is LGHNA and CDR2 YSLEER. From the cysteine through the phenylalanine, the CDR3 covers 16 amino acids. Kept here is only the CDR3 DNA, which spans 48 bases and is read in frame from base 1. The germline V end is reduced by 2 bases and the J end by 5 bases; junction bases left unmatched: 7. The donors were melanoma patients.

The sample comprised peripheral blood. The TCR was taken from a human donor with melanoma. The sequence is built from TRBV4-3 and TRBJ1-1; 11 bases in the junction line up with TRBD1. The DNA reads TGCGCCAGCAGCCAATTCTCCGGGACAGGGGGAACTGAAGCTTTCTTT. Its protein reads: CASSQFSGTGGTEAFF.